What follows describes a single T cell receptor beta chain. Its antigen is not known. Only CD45RO-negative cells positively selected for CCR7 counted as naive CD8 cells, so terminally differentiated effector memory CD45RA+ cells were excluded. Germline trimming cut 5 bases from V and 2 bases from J; bases unmatched to any gene: 6. This CDR3 has 16 amino acids. CDR1 and CDR2 from the germline V gene are SGHDT and YYEEEE. The sample comes from a study of shared clonotypes between healthy human individuals. Points from the study as a whole: Enrolling few donors narrowed the genetic and exposure-history diversity that was represented. Non-shared clonotypes had lower generation probabilities than those shared by all four donors. Between a handful of donors, naive CD4 clonotypes were shared at a level of around 5.2%.

This table comes from immunoSEQ multiplex PCR, and its TCRdb copy is limited to in-frame clones, with some not included. Of about 580,000 clones listed, more than 95% are singletons. The sequenced material came from naive CD8+ T cells sorted from blood. The chain combines TRBV5-6 with TRBJ2-2, with 10 bases identical to TRBD2. The TCR sequence derives from a man aged 25-45 years in good health. CDR3 in amino acids: CASSYSGRLNTGELFF. The DNA of the CDR3 is TGTGCCAGCAGTTATAGCGGGAGGTTAAACACCGGGGAGCTGTTTTTT.